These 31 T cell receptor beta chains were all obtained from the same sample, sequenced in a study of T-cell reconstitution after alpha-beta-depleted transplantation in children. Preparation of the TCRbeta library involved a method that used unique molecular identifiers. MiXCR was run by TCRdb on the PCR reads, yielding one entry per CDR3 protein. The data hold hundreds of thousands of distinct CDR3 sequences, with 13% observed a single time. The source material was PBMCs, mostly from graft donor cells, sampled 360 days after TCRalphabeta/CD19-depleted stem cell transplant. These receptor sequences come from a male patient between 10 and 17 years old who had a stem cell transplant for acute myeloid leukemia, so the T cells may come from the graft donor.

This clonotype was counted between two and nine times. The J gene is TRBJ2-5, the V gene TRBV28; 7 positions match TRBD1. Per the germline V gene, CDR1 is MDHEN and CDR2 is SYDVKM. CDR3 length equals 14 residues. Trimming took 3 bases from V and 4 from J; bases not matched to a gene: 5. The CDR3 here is CASSFSQGRETQYF. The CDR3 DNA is TGTGCCAGCAGTTTCTCACAGGGGCGAGAGACCCAGTACTTC.

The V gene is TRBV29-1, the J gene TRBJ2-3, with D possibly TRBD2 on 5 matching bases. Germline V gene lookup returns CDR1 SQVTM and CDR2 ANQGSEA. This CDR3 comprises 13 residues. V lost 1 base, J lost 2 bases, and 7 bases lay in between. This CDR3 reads CSVEGGVTDTQYF. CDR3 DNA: TGCAGCGTTGAAGGGGGAGTCACAGATACGCAGTATTTT.

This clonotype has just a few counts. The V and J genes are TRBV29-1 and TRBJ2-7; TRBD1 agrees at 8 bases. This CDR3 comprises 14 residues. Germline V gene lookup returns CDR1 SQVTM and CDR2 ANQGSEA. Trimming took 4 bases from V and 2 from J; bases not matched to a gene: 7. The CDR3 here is CSVAGGEGTYEQYF. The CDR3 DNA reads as TGCAGCGTTGCAGGGGGCGAAGGGACCTACGAGCAGTACTTC.

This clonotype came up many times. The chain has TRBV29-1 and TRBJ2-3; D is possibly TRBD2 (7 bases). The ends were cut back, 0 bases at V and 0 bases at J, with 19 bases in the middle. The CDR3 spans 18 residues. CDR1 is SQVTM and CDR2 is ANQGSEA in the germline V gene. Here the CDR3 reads CSVEDRRRGPKSTDTQYF. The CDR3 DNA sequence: TGCAGCGTTGAAGATCGAAGGCGGGGGCCTAAGAGCACAGATACGCAGTATTTT.

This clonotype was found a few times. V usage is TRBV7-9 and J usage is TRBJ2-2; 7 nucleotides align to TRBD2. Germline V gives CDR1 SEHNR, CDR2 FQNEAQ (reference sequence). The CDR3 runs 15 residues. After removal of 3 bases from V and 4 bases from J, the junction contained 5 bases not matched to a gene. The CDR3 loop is CASSFAGVGTGELFF. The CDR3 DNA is TGTGCCAGCAGCTTTGCGGGAGTTGGCACCGGGGAGCTGTTTTTT.

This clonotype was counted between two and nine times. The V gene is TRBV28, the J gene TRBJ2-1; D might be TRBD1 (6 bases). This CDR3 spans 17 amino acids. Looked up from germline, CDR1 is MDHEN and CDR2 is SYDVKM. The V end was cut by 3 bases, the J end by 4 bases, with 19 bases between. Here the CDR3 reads CASSFYLGTSDYNEQFF. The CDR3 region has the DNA TGTGCCAGCAGTTTTTATTTGGGGACATCCGATTACAATGAGCAGTTCTTC.

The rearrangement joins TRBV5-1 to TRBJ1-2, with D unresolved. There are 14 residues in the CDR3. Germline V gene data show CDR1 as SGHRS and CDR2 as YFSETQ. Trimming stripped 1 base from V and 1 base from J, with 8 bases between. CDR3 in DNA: TGCGCCAGCAGCTTGACAGATTTTAACTATGGCTACACCTTC. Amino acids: CASSLTDFNYGYTF.

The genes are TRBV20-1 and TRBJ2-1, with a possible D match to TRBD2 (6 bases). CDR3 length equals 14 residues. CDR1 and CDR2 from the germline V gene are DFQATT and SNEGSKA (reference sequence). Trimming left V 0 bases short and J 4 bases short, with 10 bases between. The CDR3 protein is CSAREASDYNEQFF. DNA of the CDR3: TGCAGTGCTAGAGAGGCTAGCGATTACAATGAGCAGTTCTTC.

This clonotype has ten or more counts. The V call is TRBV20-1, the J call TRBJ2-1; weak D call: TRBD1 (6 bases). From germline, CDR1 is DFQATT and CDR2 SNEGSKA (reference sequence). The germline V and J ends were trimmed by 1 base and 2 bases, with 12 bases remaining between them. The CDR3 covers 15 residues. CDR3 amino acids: CSARGKGVPYNEQFF. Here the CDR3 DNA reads TGCAGTGCTAGAGGAAAGGGGGTCCCCTACAATGAGCAGTTCTTC.

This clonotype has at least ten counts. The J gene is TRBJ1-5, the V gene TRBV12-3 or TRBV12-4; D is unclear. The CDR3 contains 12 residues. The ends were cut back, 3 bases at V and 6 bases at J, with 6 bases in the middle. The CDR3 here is CASSLLRQPQHF. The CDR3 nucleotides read TGTGCCAGCAGTTTGTTACGTCAGCCCCAGCATTTT.

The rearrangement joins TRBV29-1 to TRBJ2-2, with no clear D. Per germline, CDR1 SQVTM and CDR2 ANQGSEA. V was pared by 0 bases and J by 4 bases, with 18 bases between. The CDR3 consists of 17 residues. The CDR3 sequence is CSVEDQQTGVSTGELFF. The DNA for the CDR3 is TGCAGCGTTGAAGACCAACAGACCGGCGTCAGCACCGGGGAGCTGTTTTTT.

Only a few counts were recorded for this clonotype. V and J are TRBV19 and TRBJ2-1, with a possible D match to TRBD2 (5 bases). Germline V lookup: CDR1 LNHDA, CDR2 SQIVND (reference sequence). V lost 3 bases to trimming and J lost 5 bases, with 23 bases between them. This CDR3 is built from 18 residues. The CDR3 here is CASSIVYRLGVRNNEQFF. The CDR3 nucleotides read TGTGCCAGTAGTATTGTATATCGTTTGGGAGTACGAAACAATGAGCAGTTCTTC.

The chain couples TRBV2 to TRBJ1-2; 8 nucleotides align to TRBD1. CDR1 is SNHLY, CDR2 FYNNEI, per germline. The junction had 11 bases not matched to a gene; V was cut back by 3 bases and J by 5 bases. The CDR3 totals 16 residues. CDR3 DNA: TGTGCCAGCAGTGATACGGCAGGGGGCGTGTGGTATGGCTACACCTTC. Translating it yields CASSDTAGGVWYGYTF.

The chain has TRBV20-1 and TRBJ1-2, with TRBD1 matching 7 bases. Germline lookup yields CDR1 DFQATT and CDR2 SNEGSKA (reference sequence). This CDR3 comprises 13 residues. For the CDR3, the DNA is TGCATCAACAGGGGTCTTGCTAACTATGGCTACACCTTC. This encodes CINRGLANYGYTF.

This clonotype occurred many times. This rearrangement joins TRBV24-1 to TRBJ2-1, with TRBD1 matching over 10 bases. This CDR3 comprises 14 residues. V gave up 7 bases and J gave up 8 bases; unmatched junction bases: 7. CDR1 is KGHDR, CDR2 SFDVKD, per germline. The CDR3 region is CATRHLGTGDEQFF. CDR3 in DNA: TGTGCCACCAGACACCTCGGGACAGGGGATGAGCAGTTCTTC.

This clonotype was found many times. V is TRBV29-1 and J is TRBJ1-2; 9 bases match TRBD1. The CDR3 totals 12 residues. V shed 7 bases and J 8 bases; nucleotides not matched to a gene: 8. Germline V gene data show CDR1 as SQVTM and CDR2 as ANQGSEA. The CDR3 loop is CSAVMGTGGYTF. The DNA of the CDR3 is TGCAGCGCTGTGATGGGGACAGGGGGCTACACCTTC.

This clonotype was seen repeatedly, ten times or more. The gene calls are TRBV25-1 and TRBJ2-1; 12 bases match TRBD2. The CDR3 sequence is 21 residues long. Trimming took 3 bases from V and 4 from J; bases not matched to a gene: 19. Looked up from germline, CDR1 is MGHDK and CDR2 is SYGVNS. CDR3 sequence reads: CASSEGPGRVGLAGQYNEQFF. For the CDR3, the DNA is TGTGCCAGCAGTGAGGGTCCGGGCAGGGTGGGACTAGCGGGTCAATACAATGAGCAGTTCTTC. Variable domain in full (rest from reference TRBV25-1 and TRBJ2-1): EADIYQTPRYLVIGTGKKITLECSQTMGHDKMYWYQQDPGMELHLIHYSYGVNSTEKGDLSSESTVSRIRTEHFPLTLESARPSHTSQYLCASSEGPGRVGLAGQYNEQFFGPGTRLTVL.

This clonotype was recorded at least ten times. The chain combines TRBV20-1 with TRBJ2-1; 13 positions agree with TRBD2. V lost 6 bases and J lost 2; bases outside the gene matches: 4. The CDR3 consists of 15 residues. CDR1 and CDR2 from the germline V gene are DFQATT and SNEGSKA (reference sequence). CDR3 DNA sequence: TGCAGTGCGCGGACTAGCGGGAGACCCTACAATGAGCAGTTCTTC. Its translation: CSARTSGRPYNEQFF.

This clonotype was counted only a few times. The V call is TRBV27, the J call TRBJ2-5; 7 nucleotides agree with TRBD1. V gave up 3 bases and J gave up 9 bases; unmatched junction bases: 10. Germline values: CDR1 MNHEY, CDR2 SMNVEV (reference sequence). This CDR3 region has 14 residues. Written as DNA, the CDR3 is TGTGCCAGCAGTTTCAACAGGGGAAAGGTGGCCCAGTACTTC. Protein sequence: CASSFNRGKVAQYF.

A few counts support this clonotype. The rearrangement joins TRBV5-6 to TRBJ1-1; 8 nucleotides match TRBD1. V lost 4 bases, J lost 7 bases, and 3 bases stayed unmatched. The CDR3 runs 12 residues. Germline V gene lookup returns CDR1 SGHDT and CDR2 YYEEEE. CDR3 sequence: CASSMTGVEAFF. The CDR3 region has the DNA TGTGCCAGCAGCATGACAGGGGTTGAAGCTTTCTTT.

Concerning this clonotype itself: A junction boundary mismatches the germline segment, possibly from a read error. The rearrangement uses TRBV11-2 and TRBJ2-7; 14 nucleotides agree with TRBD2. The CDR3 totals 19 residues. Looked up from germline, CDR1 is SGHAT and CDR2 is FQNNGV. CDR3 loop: CAGSQGGTSGRGSSYEQYF. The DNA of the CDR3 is TGTGCCGGCAGCCAGGGCGGGACTAGCGGGAGAGGGAGCTCCTACGAGCAGTACTTC. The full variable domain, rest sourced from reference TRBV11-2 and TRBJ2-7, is EAGVAQSPRYKIIEKRQSVAFWCNPISGHATLYWYQQILGQGPKLLIQFQNNGVVDDSQLPKDRFSAERLKGVDSTLKIQPAKLEDSAVYLCAGSQGGTSGRGSSYEQYFGPGTRLTVT.

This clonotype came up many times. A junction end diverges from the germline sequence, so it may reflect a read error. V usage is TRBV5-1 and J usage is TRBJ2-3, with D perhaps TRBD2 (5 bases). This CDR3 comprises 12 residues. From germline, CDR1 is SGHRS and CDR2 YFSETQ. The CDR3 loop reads CASSLAGDTQYF. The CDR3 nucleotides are TGTGCCAGCAGCTTGGCGGGAGATACGCAGTATTTT.

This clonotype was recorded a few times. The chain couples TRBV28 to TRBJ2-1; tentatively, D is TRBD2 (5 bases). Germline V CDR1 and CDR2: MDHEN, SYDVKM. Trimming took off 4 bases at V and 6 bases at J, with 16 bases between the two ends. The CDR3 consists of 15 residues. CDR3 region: CASSSPKDWANEQFF. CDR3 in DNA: TGTGCCAGCAGTTCACCAAAGGACTGGGCCAATGAGCAGTTCTTC.

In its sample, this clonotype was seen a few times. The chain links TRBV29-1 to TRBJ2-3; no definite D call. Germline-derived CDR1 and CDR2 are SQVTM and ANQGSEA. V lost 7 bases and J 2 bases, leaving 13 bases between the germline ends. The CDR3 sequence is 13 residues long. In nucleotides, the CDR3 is TGCAGCGCAGCCAGGCTCCACACAGATACGCAGTATTTT. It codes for CSAARLHTDTQYF.

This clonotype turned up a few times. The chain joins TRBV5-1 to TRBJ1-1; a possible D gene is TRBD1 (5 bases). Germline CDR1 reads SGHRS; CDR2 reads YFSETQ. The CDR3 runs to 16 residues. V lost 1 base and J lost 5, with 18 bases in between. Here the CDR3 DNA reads TGCGCCAGCAGCTTGTCCTCTACCGGGACCTCAACTGAAGCTTTCTTT. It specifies CASSLSSTGTSTEAFF.

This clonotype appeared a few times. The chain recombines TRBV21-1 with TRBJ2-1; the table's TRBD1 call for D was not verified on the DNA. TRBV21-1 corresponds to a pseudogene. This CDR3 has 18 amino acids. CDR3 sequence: CASSKARGVAVHYNEQFF. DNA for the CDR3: TGTGCCAGCAGCAAAGCGCGGGGGGTGGCAGTCCACTACAATGAGCAGTTCTTC.

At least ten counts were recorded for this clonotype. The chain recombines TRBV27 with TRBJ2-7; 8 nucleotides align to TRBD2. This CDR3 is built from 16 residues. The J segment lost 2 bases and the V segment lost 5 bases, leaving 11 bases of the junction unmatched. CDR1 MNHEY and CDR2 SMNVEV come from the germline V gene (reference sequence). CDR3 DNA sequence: TGTGCCAGCAGTCGTCCGAATAGCGGGGACCCCTACGAGCAGTACTTC. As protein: CASSRPNSGDPYEQYF.

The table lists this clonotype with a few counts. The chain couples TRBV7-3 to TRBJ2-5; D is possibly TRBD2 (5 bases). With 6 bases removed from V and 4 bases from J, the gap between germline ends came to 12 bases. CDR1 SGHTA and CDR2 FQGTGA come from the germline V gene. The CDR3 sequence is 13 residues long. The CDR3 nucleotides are TGTGCCAGCAGTCGGGGAACGAGAGAGACCCAGTACTTC. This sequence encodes CASSRGTRETQYF.

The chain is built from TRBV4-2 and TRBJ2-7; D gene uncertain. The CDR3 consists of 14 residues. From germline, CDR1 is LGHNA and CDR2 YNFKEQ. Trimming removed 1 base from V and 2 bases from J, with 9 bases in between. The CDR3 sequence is CASSQGRPTYEQYF. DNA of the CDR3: TGTGCCAGCAGCCAAGGCAGGCCGACCTACGAGCAGTACTTC.

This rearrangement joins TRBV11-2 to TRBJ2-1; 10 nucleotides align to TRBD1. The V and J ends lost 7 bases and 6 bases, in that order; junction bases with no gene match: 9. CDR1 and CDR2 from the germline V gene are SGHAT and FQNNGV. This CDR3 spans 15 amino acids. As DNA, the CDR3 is TGTGCCAGCATTTGGGGGGACAGGGGTGCCAATGAGCAGTTCTTC. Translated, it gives CASIWGDRGANEQFF. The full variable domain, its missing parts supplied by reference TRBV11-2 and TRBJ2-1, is EAGVAQSPRYKIIEKRQSVAFWCNPISGHATLYWYQQILGQGPKLLIQFQNNGVVDDSQLPKDRFSAERLKGVDSTLKIQPAKLEDSAVYLCASIWGDRGANEQFFGPGTRLTVL.

The CDR3: CAWSVPDRATSTDTQYF. For the CDR3, the DNA is TGTGCCTGGAGTGTCCCTGACAGAGCAACTAGCACAGATACGCAGTATTTT. V usage is TRBV30 and J usage is TRBJ2-3, with D possibly being TRBD1 (5 bases). The V gene lost 0 bases and the J gene lost 0 bases, with 16 bases spanning the gap. This CDR3 comprises 17 residues. Germline V CDR1 and CDR2: GTSNPN, SVGIG (reference sequence).